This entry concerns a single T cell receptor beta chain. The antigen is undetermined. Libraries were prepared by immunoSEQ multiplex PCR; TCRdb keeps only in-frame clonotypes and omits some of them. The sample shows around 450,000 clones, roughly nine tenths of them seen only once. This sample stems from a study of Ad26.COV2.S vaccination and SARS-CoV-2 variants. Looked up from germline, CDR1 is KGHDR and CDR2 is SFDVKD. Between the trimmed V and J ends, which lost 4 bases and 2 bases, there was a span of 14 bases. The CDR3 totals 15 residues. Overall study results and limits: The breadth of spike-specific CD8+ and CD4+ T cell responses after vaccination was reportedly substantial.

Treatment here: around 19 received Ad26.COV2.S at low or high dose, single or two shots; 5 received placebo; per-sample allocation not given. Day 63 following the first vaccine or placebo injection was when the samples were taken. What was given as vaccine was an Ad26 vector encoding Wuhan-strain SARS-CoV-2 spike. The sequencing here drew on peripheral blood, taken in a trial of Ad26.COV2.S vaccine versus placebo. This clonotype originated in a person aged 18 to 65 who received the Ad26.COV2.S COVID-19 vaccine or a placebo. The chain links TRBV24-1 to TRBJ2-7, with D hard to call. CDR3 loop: CATSEPKTGTYEQYF. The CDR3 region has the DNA TGTGCCACCAGTGAACCCAAGACTGGAACCTACGAGCAGTACTTC.